Following are 2 T cell receptor beta chains from one sample sequenced in a study of tumor-infiltrating lymphocytes in primary liver carcinoma. From roughly 0.5 ug total RNA, TCR beta cDNA was generated with a primer in the constant region. Nested multiplex PCR, run for three rounds with slightly modified ARM-PCR, yielded TCR beta libraries. TRBV1-TRBV30 forward primers paired with a C-beta reverse primer were used in the first two PCR rounds, which ran roughly 10 cycles each. One entry per CDR3 protein results from TCRdb running MiXCR on the multiplex PCR reads. The sample lists roughly 70,000 distinct CDR3 sequences, about 71% occurring once. Co-extracted RNA and DNA came from about 19-30 mg of unsorted bulk tissue. Sequenced: liver tumor tissue from sampling region 4. Noted subset: tumor region T4, right-lateral pole. These receptors were obtained from a man aged 35-49 years with primary liver carcinoma and hepatitis B virus infection.

Turning to this clonotype: Given the absence of the conserved phenylalanine or tryptophan at the CDR3 end, a read error is likely. The V call is TRBV29-1, the J call TRBJ1-1; the D is unclear. CDR3 length: 13 residues. Per germline, CDR1 SQVTM and CDR2 ANQGSEA. V lost 8 bases and J 0 bases, leaving 13 bases between the germline ends. The CDR3 sequence: CSPGYGLNTEAFL. CDR3 DNA sequence: TGCAGCCCCGGGTACGGGCTGAACACTGAAGCTTTCTTG.

V is TRBV11-2 and J is TRBJ1-4; no reliable D call. V lost 7 bases to trimming and J lost 5 bases, with 17 bases between them. This CDR3 is 15 amino acids long. Germline-derived CDR1 and CDR2 are SGHAT and FQNNGV. The CDR3 nucleotides are TGTGCCAGCAAGACTCCAGTGGGAACAAATGAAAAACTGTTTTTT. Amino acid sequence: CASKTPVGTNEKLFF.